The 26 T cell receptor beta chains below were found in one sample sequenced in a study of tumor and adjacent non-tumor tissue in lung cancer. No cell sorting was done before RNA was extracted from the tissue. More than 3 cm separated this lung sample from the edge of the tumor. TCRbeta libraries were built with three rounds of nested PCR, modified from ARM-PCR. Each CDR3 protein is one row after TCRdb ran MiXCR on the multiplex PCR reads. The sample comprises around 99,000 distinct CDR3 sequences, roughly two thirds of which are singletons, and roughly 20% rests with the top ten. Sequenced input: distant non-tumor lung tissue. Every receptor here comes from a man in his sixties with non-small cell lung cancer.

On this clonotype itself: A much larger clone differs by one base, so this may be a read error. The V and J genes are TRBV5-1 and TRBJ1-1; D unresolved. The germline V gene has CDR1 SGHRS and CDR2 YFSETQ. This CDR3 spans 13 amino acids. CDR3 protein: CTSSLDLNTEAFF. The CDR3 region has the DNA TGCACCAGCAGCTTGGATCTGAACACTGAAGCTTTCTTT. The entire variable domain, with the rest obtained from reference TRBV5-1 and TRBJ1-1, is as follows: KAGVTQTPRYLIKTRGQQVTLSCSPISGHRSVSWYQQTPGQGLQFLFEYFSETQRNKGNFPGRFSGRQFSNSRSEMNVSTLELGDSALYLCTSSLDLNTEAFFGQGTRLTVV.

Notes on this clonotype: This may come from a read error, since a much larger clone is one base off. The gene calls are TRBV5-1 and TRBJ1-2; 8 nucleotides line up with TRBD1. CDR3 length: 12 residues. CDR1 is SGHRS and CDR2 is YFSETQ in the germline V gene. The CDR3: CANSLGDRRYTF. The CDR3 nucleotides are TGCGCCAACAGCTTGGGGGACAGGAGGTACACCTTC.

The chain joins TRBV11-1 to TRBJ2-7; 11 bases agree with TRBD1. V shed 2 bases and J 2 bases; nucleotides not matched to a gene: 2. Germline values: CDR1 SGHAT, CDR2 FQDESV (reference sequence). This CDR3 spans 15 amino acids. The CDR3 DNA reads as TGTGCCAGCAGCTTATCGGGACAGGGGGCCTACGAGCAGTACTTC. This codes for CASSLSGQGAYEQYF.

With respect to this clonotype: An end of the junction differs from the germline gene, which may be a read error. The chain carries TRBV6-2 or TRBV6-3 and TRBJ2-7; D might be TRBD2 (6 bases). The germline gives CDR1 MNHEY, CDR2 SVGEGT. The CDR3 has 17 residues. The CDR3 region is CVSGYVVGGSMTYEQYF. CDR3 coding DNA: TGTGTCAGCGGCTACGTGGTCGGGGGTTCGATGACCTACGAGCAGTACTTC.

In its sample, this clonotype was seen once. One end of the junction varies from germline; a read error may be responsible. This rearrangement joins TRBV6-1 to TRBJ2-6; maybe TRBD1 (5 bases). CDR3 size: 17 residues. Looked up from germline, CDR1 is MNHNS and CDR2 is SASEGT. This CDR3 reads CTSSELGQGSGANVLTF. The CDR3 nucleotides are TGTACCAGCAGTGAATTAGGGCAGGGTTCTGGAGCCAACGTCCTGACTTTC.

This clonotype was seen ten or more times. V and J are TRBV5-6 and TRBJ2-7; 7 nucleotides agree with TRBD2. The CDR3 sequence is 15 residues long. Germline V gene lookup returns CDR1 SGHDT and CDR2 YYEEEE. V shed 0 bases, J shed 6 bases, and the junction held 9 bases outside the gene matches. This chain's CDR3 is CASSLEGGSGLEQYF. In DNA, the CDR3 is TGTGCCAGCAGCTTGGAGGGCGGGAGCGGGCTCGAGCAGTACTTC.

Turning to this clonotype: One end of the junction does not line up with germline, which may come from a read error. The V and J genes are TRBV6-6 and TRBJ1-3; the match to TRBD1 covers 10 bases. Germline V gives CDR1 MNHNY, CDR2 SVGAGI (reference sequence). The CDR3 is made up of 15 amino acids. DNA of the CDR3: TGTGTCAGCAGTTGGGGACAGGGGATAGGAAACACCATATATTTT. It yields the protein CVSSWGQGIGNTIYF.

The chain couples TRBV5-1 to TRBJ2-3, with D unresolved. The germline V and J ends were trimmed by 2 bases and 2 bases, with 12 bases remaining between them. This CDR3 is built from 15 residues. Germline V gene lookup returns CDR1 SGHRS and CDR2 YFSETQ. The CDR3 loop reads CASSFSGIYTDTQYF. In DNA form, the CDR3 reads TGCGCCAGCAGCTTCAGTGGCATCTACACAGATACGCAGTATTTT.

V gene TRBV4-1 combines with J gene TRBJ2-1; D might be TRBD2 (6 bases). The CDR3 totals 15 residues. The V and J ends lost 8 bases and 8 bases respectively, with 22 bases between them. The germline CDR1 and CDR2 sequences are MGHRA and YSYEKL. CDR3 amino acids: CASGPLPNGGYEQFF. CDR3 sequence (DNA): TGCGCCAGCGGCCCACTCCCTAATGGGGGGTATGAGCAGTTCTTC.

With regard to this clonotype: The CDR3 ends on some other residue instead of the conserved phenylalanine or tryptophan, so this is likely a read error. Here the CDR3 reads CARSLSGDSSYNEQFL. The CDR3 DNA follows: TGTGCCAGGAGCTTAAGCGGGGATAGCTCCTACAATGAGCAGTTCTTA. This chain links TRBV11-3 with TRBJ2-1; 7 bases are shared with TRBD2. The CDR3 extends over 16 amino acids. The germline CDR1 and CDR2 sequences are SGHNT and YENEEA.

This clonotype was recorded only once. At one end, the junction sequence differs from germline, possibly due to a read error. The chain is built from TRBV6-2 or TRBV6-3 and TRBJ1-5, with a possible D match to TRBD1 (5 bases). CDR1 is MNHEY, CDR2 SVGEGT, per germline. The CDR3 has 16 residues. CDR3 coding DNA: TGTGTCAGCAGTTTTACGAGGGGCTCTCCCAATCAGCCCCAACATTTT. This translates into CVSSFTRGSPNQPQHF.

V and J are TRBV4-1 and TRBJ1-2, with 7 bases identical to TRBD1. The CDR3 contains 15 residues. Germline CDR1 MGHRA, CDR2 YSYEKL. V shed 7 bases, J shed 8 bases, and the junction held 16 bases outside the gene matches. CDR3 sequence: CASTQPWTGREGYTF. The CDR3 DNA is TGCGCCAGCACCCAGCCGTGGACAGGTCGGGAAGGCTACACCTTC.

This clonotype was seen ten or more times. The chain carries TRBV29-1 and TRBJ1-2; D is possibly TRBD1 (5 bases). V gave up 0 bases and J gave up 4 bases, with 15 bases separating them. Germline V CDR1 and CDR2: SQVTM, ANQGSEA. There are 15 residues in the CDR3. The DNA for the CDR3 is TGCAGCGTTGAAGATCGGGGCAGCCGCTTCTATGGCTACACCTTC. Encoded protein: CSVEDRGSRFYGYTF.

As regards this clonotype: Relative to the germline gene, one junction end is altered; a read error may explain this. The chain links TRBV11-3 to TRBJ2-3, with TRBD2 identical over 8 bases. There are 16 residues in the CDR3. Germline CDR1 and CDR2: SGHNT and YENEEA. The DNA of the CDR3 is TGTGTCAGCAACCTGGACGGGAGGGCTGGGGCAGATACGCAGTATTTT. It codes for CVSNLDGRAGADTQYF.

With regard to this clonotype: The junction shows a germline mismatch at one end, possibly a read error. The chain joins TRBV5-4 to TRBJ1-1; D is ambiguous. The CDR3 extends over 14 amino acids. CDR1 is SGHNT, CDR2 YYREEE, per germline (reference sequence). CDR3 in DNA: TGTGCCGGCAGCGACGACATGGAGAACACTGAAGCTTTCTTT. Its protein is CAGSDDMENTEAFF.

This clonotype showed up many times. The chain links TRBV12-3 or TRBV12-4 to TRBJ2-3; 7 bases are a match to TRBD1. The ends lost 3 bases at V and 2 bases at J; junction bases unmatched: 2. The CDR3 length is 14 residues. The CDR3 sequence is CASSFGTATDTQYF. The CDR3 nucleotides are TGTGCCAGCAGTTTTGGGACAGCCACAGATACGCAGTATTTT.

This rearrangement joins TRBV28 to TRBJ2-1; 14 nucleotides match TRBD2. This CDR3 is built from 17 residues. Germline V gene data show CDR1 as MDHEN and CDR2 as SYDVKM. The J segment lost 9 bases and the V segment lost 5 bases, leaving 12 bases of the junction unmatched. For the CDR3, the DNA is TGTGCCAGCAGTCATACCCCGGGACTAGCGGGAGTGGGTGAGCAGTTCTTC. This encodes CASSHTPGLAGVGEQFF.

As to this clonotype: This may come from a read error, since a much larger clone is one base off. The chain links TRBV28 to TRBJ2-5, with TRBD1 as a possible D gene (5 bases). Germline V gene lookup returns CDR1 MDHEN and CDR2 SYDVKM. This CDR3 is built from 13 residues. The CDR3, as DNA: TGTACCAGCAGGCTTAATAGGGGAAGGACCCAGTACTTC. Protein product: CTSRLNRGRTQYF.

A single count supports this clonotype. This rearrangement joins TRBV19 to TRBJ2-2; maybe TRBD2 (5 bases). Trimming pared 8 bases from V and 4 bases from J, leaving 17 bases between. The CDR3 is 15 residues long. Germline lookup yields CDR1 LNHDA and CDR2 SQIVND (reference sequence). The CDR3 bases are TGTGCCAGTCTTGCAAAGAGGGAACTCACCGGGGAGCTGTTTTTT. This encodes CASLAKRELTGELFF. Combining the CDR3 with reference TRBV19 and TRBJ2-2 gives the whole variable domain DGGITQSPKYLFRKEGQNVTLSCEQNLNHDAMYWYRQDPGQGLRLIYYSQIVNDFQKGDIAEGYSVSREKKESFPLTVTSAQKNPTAFYLCASLAKRELTGELFFGEGSRLTVL.

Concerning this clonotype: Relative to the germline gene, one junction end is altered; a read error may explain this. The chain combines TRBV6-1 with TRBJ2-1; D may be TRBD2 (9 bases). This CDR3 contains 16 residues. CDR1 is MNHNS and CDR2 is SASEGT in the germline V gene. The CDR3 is CTSSYRGTSWSDEQFF. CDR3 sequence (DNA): TGTACCAGCAGTTACAGGGGGACTAGCTGGAGCGATGAGCAGTTCTTC.

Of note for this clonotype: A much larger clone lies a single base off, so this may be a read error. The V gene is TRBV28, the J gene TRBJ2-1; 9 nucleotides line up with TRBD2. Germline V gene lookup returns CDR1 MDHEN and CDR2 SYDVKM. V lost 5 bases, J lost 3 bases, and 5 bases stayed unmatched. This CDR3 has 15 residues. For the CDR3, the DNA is TGTGCCAGCAGTGCTAGCGGGAACTACTACAATGAGCAGTTCTTC. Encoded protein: CASSASGNYYNEQFF.

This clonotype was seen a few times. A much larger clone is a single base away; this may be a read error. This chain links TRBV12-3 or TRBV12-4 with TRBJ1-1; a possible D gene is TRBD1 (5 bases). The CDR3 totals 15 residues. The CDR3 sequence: CVSSLARGMNTEAFF. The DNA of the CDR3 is TGTGTCAGCAGTTTAGCCCGGGGCATGAACACTGAAGCTTTCTTT.

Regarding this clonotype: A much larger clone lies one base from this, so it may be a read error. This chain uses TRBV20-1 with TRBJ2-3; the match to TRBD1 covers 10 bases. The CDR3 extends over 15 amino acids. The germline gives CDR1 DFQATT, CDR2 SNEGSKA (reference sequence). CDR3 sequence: CNASPRDRGADTQYF. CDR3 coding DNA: TGCAATGCTAGTCCCCGGGACAGGGGTGCAGATACGCAGTATTTT.

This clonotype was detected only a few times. CDR3: CASSFASTDTQYF. The DNA for the CDR3 is TGTGCCAGCAGTTTTGCCAGCACAGATACGCAGTATTTT. The rearrangement joins TRBV11-2 to TRBJ2-3, with D uncertain. Trimming took 6 bases from V and 0 from J, leaving 7 bases between them. Per germline, CDR1 SGHAT and CDR2 FQNNGV. This CDR3 region has 13 residues.

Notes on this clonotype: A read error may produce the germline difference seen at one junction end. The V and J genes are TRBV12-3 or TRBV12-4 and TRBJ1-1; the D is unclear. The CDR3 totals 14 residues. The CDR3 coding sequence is TGTGCCAGCAGACCCCAGGTGACGAACACTAAAGCTTTGTTT. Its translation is CASRPQVTNTKALF.

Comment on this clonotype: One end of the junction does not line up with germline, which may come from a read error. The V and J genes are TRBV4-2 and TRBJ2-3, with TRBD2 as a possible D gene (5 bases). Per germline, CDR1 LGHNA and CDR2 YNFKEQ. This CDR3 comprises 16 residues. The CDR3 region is CASSQGASPNTDTQYF. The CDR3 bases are TGTGCCAGCAGCCAAGGGGCTAGCCCTAACACAGATACGCAGTACTTT.